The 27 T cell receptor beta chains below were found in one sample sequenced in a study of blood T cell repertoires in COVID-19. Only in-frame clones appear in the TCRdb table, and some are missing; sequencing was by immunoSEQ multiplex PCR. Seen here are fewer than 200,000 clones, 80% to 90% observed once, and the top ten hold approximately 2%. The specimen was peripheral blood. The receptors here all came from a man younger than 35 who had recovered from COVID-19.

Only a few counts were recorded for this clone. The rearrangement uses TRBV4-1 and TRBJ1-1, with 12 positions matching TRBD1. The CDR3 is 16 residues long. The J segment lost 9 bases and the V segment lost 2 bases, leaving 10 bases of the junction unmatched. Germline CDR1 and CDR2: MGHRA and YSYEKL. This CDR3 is CASSQMPGQGAGQAFF. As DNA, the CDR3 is TGCGCCAGCAGCCAAATGCCGGGACAGGGGGCAGGGCAAGCTTTCTTT.

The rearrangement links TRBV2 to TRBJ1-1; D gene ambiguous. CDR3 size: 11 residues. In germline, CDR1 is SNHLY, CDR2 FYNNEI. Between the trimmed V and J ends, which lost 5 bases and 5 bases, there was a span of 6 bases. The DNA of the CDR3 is TGTGCCAGCAGTCCCCGGACTGAAGCTTTCTTT. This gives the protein CASSPRTEAFF.

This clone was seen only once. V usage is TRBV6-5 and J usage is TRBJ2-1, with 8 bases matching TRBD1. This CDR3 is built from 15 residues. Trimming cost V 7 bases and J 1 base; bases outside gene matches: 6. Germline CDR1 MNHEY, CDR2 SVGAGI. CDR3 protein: CASTRNRGSYNEQFF. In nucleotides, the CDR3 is TGTGCCAGCACTAGGAACAGGGGGTCCTACAATGAGCAGTTCTTC.

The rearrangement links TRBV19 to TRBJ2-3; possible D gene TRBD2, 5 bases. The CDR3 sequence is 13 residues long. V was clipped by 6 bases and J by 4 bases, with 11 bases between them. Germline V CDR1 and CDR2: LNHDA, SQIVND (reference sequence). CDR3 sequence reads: CASREAGSDTQYF. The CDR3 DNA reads TGTGCCAGTAGGGAGGCAGGTTCAGATACGCAGTATTTT.

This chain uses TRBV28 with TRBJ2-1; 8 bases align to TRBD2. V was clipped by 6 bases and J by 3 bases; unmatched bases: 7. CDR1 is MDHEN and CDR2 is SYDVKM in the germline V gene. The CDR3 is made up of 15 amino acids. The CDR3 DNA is TGTGCCAGCAGACCAGCGGGAGAGGTCTACAATGAGCAGTTCTTC. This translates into CASRPAGEVYNEQFF.

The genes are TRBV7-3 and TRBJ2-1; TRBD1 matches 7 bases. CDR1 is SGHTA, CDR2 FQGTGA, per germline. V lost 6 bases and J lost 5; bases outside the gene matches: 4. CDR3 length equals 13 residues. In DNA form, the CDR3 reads TGTGCCAGCAGTGGCGACAGGGACAATGAGCAGTTCTTC. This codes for CASSGDRDNEQFF. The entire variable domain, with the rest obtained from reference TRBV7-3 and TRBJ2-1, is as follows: GAGVSQTPSNKVTEKGKYVELRCDPISGHTALYWYRQSLGQGPEFLIYFQGTGAADDSGLPNDRFFAVRPEGSVSTLKIQRTERGDSAVYLCASSGDRDNEQFFGPGTRLTVL.

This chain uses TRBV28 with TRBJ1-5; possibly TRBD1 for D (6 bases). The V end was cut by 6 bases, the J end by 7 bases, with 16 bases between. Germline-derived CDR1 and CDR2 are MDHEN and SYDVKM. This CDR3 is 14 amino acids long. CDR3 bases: TGTGCCAGCAGATCCGGTGGGGGCGAGCAGCCCCAGCATTTT. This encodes CASRSGGGEQPQHF. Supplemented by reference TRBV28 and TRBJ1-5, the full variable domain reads DVKVTQSSRYLVKRTGEKVFLECVQDMDHENMFWYRQDPGLGLRLIYFSYDVKMKEKGDIPEGYSVSREKKERFSLILESASTNQTSMYLCASRSGGGEQPQHFGDGTRLSIL.

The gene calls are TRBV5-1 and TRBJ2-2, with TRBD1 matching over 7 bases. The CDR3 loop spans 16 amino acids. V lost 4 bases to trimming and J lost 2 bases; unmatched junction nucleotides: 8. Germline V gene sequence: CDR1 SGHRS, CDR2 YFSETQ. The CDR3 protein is CASSPWTGVNTGELFF. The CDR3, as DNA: TGCGCCAGCAGCCCTTGGACAGGAGTAAACACCGGGGAGCTGTTTTTT. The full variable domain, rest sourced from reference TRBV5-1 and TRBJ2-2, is KAGVTQTPRYLIKTRGQQVTLSCSPISGHRSVSWYQQTPGQGLQFLFEYFSETQRNKGNFPGRFSGRQFSNSRSEMNVSTLELGDSALYLCASSPWTGVNTGELFFGEGSRLTVL.

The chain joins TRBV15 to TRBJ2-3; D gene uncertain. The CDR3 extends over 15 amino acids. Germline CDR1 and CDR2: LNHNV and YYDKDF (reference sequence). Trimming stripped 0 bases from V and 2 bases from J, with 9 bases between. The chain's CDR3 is CATSRDGGVTDTQYF. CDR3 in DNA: TGTGCCACCAGCAGAGATGGCGGCGTCACAGATACGCAGTATTTT.

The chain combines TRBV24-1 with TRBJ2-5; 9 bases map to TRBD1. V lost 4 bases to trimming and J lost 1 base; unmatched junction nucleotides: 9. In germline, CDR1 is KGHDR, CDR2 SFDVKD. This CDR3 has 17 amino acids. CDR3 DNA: TGTGCCACCAGTGAGTCGGGACAGGGAAGGCTCCAAGAGACCCAGTACTTC. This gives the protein CATSESGQGRLQETQYF.

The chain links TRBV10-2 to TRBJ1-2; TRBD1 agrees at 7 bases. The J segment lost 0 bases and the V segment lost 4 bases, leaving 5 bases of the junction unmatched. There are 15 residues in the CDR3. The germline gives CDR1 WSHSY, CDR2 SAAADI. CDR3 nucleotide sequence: TGCGCCAGCAGTGCAGTTGGGACAGCTAACTATGGCTACACCTTC. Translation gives CASSAVGTANYGYTF.

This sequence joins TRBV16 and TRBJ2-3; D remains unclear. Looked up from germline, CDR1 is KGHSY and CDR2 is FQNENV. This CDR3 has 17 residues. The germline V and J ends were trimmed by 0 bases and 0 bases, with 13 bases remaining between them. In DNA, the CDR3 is TGTGCCAGCAGCCAATCGCCGGCAGGCCCTAGCACAGATACGCAGTATTTT. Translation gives CASSQSPAGPSTDTQYF.

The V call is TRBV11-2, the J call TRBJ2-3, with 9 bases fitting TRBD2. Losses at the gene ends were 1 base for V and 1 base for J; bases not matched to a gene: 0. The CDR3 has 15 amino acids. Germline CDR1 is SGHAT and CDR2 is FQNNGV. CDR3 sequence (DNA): TGTGCCAGCAGCTTAGGGACTAGCGGCACAGATACGCAGTATTTT. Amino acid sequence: CASSLGTSGTDTQYF.

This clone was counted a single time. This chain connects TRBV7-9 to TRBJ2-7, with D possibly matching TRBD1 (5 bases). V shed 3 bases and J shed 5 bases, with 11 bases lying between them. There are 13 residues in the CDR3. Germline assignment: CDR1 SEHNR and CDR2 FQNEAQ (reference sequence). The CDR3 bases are TGTGCCAGCAGCTTTAGGCAGGGCGACGAGCAGTACTTC. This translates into CASSFRQGDEQYF.

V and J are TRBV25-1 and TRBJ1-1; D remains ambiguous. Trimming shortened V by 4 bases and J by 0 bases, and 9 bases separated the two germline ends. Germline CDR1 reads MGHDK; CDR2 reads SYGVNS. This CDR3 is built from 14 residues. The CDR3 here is CASSGHFMNTEAFF. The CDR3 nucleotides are TGTGCCAGCAGTGGTCATTTCATGAACACTGAAGCTTTCTTT.

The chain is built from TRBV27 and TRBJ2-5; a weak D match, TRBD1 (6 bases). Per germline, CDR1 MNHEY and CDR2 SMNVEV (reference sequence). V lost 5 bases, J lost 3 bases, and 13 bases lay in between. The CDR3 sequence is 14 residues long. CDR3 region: CASSESRGEETQYF. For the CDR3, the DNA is TGTGCCAGCAGTGAAAGCAGGGGAGAAGAGACCCAGTACTTC.

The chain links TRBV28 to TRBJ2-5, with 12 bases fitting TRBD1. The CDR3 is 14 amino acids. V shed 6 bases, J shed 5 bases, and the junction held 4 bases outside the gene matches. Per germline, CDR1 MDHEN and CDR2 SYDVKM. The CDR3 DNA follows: TGTGCCAGCAGCCGGGACAGGGGGCATGAGACCCAGTACTTC. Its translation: CASSRDRGHETQYF.

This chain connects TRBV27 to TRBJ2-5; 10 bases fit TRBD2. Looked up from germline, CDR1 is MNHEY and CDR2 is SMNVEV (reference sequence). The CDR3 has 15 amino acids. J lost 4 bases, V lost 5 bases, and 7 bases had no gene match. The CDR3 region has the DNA TGTGCCAGCAGTCCATCTAGCGGGAGTCGAGAGACCCAGTACTTC. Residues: CASSPSSGSRETQYF.

CDR3 sequence (DNA): TGTGCCAGCAGCTCCCCTAACAGGGGAGAGACCCAGTACTTC. Translation gives CASSSPNRGETQYF. The chain combines TRBV7-2 with TRBJ2-5, with 7 bases fitting TRBD1. V lost 4 bases and J lost 4; bases outside the gene matches: 6. The CDR3 extends over 14 amino acids. CDR1 is SGHTA and CDR2 is FQGNSA in the germline V gene.

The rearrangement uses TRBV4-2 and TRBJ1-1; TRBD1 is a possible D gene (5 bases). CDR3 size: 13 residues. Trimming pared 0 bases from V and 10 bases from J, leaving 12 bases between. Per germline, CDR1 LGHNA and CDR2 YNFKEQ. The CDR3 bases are TGTGCCAGCAGCCAAGATCGGCAGGGTCGAGCTTTCTTT. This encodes CASSQDRQGRAFF.

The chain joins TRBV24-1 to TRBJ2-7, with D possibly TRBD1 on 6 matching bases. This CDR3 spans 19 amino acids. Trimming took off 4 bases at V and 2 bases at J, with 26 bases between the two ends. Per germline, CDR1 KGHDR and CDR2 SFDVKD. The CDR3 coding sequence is TGTGCCACCAGTGACAGCCGGGGCAGTTCCGGGACATTTACCTACGAGCAGTACTTC. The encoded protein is CATSDSRGSSGTFTYEQYF.

The CDR3 coding sequence is TGCGCCAGCAGCTTACAGGGGGCGTCCTACAATGAGCAGTTCTTC. Translated: CASSLQGASYNEQFF. The chain joins TRBV5-1 to TRBJ2-1, with TRBD1 matching over 9 bases. The CDR3 is 15 residues long. The J segment lost 1 base and the V segment lost 2 bases, leaving 1 base of the junction unmatched. Germline-derived CDR1 and CDR2 are SGHRS and YFSETQ. Together with reference TRBV5-1 and TRBJ2-1, the CDR3 gives the full variable domain: KAGVTQTPRYLIKTRGQQVTLSCSPISGHRSVSWYQQTPGQGLQFLFEYFSETQRNKGNFPGRFSGRQFSNSRSEMNVSTLELGDSALYLCASSLQGASYNEQFFGPGTRLTVL.

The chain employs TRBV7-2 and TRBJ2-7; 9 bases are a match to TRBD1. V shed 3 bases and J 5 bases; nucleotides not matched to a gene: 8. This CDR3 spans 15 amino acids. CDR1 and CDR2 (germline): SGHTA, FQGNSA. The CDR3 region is CASSFWAQGANEQYF. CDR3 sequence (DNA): TGTGCCAGCAGCTTTTGGGCACAGGGGGCGAACGAGCAGTACTTC.

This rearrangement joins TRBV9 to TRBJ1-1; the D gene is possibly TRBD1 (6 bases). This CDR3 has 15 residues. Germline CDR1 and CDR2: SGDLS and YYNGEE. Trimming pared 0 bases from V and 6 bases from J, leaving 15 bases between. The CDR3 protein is CASSVATGRGAEAFF. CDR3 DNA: TGTGCCAGCAGCGTAGCCACAGGGAGGGGAGCTGAAGCTTTCTTT.

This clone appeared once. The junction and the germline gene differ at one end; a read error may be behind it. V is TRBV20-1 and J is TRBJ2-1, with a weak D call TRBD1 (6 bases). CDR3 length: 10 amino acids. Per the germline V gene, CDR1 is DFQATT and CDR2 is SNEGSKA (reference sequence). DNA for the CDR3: TGCAGTGCTCGCCGGGACAAAGAAGTCTTC. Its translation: CSARRDKEVF.

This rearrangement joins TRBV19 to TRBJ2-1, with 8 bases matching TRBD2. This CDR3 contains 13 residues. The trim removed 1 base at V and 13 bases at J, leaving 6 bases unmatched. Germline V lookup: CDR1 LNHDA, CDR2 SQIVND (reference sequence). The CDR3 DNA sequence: TGTGCCAGTAGTATAGCGGGGGGGTTAGACCAGTTCTTC. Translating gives CASSIAGGLDQFF.

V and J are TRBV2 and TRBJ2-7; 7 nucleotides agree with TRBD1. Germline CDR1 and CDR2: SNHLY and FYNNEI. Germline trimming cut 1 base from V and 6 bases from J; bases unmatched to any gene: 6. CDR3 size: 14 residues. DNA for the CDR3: TGTGCCAGCAGTGAAGTAGGGACAGTGGGCGAGCAGTACTTC. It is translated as CASSEVGTVGEQYF.